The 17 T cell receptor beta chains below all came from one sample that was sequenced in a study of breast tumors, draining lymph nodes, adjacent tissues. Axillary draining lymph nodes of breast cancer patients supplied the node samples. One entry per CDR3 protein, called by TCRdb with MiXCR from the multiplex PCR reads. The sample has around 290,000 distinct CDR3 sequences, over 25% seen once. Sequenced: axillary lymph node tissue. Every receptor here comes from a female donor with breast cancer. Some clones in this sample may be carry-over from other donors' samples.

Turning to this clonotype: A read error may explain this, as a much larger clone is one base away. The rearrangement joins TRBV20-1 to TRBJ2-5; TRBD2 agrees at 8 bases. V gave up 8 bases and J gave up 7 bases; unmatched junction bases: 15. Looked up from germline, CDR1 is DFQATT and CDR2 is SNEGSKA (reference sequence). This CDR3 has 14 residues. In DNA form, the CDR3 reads TGCAGTATAACGGGGCGGGAGGTTTGGGCGACCCAGTACTTC. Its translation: CSITGREVWATQYF.

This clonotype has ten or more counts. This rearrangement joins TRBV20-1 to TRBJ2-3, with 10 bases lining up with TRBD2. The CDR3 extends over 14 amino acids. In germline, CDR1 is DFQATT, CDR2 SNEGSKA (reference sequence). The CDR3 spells CISSGRASTDTQYF. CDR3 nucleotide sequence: TGCATCTCAAGCGGGAGGGCGAGCACAGATACGCAGTATTTT.

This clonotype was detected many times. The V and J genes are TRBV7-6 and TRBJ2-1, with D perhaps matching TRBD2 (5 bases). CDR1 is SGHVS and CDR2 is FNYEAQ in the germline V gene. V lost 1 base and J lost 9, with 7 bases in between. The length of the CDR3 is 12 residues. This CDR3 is CASSLVGSEQFF. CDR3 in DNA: TGTGCCAGCAGCTTAGTAGGGAGTGAGCAGTTCTTC. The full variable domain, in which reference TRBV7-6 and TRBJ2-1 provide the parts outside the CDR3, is GAGVSQSPRYKVTKRGQDVALRCDPISGHVSLYWYRQALGQGPEFLTYFNYEAQQDKSGLPNDRFSAERPEGSISTLTIQRTEQRDSAMYRCASSLVGSEQFFGPGTRLTVL.

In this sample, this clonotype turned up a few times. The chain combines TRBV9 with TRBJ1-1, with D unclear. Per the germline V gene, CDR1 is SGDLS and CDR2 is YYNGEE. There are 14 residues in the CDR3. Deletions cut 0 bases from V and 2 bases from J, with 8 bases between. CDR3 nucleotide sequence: TGTGCCAGCAGCGTAGGACAAGCCAACACTGAAGCTTTCTTT. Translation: CASSVGQANTEAFF.

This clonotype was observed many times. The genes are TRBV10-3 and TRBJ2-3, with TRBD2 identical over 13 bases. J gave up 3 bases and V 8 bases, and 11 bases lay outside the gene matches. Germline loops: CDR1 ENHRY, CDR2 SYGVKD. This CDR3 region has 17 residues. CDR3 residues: CAIGDTSGRAGTDTQYF. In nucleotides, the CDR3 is TGTGCCATCGGAGACACTAGCGGGAGGGCCGGGACAGATACGCAGTATTTT.

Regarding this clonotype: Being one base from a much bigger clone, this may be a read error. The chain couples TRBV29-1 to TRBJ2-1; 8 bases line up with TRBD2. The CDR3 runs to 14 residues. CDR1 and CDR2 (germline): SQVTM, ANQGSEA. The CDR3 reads CSVMPREGQNEQSF. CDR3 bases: TGCAGCGTTATGCCCCGGGAGGGCCAGAATGAGCAGTCCTTC.

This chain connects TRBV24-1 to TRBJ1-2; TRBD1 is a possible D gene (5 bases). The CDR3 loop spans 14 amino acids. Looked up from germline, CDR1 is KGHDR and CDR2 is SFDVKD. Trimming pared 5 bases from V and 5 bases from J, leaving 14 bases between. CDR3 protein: CATSAPTGAYGYTF. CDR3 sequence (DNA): TGTGCCACCAGTGCCCCCACCGGGGCATATGGCTACACCTTC.

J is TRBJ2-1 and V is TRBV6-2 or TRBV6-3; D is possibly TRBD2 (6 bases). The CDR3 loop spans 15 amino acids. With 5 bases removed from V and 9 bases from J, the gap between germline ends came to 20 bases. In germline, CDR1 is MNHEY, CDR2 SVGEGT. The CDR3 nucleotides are TGTGCCAGCAGTCCCCCGCAGTACGGAGCGGGTGAGCAGTTCTTC. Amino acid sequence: CASSPPQYGAGEQFF.

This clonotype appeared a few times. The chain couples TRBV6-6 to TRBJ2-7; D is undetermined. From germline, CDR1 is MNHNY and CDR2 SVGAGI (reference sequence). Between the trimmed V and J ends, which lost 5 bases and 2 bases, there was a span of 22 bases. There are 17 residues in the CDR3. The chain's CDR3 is CASSAILRKGLPYEQYF. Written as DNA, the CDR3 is TGTGCCAGCAGTGCTATTCTAAGAAAGGGCCTACCCTACGAGCAGTACTTC.

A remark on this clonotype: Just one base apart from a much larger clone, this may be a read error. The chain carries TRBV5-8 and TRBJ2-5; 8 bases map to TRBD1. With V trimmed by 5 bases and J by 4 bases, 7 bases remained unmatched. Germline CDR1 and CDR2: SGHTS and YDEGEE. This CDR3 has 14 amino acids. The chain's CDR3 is CASSRQGSAETQYF. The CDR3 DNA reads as TGTGCCAGCAGTAGACAGGGGTCGGCAGAGACCCAGTACTTC.

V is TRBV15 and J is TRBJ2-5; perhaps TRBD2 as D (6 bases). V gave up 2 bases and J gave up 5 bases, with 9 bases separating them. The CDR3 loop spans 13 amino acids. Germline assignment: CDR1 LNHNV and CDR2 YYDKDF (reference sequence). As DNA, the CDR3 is TGTGCCACCAGCAGAAACCGGGAGGAGACCCAGTACTTC. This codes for CATSRNREETQYF.

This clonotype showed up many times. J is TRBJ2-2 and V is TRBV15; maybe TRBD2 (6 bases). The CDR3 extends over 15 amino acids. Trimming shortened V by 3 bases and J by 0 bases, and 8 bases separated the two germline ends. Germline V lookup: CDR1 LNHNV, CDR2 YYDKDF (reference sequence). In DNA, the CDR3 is TGTGCCACCAGCAGCGGGAGACCGAACACCGGGGAGCTGTTTTTT. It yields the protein CATSSGRPNTGELFF.

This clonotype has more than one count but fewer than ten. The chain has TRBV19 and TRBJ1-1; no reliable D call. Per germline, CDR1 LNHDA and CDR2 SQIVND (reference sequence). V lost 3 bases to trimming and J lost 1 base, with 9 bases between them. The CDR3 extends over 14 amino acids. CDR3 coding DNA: TGTGCCAGTAGTATTTTCGGCCGGAACACTGAAGCTTTCTTT. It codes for CASSIFGRNTEAFF. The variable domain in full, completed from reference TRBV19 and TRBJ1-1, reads DGGITQSPKYLFRKEGQNVTLSCEQNLNHDAMYWYRQDPGQGLRLIYYSQIVNDFQKGDIAEGYSVSREKKESFPLTVTSAQKNPTAFYLCASSIFGRNTEAFFGQGTRLTVV.

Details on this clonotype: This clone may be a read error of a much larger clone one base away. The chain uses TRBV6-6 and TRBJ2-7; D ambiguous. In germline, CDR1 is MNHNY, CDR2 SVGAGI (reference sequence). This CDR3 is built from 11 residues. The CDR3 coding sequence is TGTGCCACACAGACGCACTACGAGCAGAACTTC. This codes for CATQTHYEQNF.

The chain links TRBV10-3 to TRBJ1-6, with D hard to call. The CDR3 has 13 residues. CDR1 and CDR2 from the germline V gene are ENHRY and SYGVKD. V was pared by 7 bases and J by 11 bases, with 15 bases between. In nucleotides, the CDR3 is TGTGCCATCACTGGCGGCAATGATACACCCCTCCACTTT. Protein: CAITGGNDTPLHF.

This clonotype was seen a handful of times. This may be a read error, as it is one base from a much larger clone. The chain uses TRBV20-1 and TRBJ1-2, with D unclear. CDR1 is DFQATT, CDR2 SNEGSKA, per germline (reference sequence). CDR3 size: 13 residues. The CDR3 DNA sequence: TGCAGTGCTAGAACGAGGGATTACTATGCCTACACCTTC. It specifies CSARTRDYYAYTF.

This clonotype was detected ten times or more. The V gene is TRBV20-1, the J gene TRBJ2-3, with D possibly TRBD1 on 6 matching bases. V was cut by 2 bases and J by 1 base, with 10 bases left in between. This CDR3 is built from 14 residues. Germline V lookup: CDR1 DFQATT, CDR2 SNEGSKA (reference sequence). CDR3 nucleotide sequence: TGCAGTGCTAGACCAACAGGGCGCACAGATACGCAGTATTTT. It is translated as CSARPTGRTDTQYF.